This TCR beta chain was identified in a study of post-analysis software for immune sequencing data. Overall study findings and caveats: Compared with controls, patients showed significantly lower normalized Chao1 diversity. TRBV segments more frequent in patients than in controls numbered a few and included TRBV5-6, TRBV5-1 and TRBV20-1.

TCR beta libraries were prepared from cDNA with unique molecular identifiers. A population of about 0.95 to 11 million T cells gave rise to approximately 530,000 cDNA molecules. TCRdb processed the PCR reads anew with MiXCR; each CDR3 protein has one entry. This table has around 700,000 distinct CDR3 sequences, 55% to 60% appearing once. Per germline, CDR1 ENHRY and CDR2 SYGVKD. The CDR3 consists of 14 residues. The V end was cut by 3 bases, the J end by 5 bases, with 11 bases between. Concerning this clonotype itself: Antigen unknown.

The sequence was collected from a girl aged 2-15 years with multiple sclerosis. Material: blood. The chain links TRBV10-3 to TRBJ2-1; D gene uncertain. The CDR3 protein is CAISESVRHNEQFF. The CDR3 DNA follows: TGTGCCATCAGTGAATCGGTCAGACACAATGAGCAGTTCTTC.